This record covers a single TCR beta chain. Its antigen is as yet unknown. Assay: immunoSEQ multiplex PCR; the TCRdb copy retains only in-frame clones and omits some. The data hold under 50,000 clones, with approximately 93% observed a single time. The source of the sample is a study of cytomegalovirus exposure and HLA in healthy donors. General study findings and limits: It was confirmed in vitro that three of the CMV-associated chains were specific for CMV antigens. It was reported that the classifier diagnosed cytomegalovirus status with high specificity and sensitivity in both the original and validation cohorts. First-cohort TCR clusters tended to co-occur in the 90 to 150 validation repertoires, a later analysis found. TCR beta chains numbering some 160 were designated cytomegalovirus-associated.

The CDR3 sequence is 17 residues long. V lost 3 bases and J 0 bases, leaving 16 bases between the germline ends. Germline assignment: CDR1 SGDLS and CDR2 YYNGEE. The TCR comes from a woman aged 18-35 years in good health and CMV-seropositive. V and J are TRBV9 and TRBJ2-1; TRBD2 might be the D (6 bases). The specimen was PBMCs. This chain's CDR3 is CASSGGEGGASYNEQFF. The CDR3 nucleotides read TGTGCCAGCAGCGGGGGTGAGGGCGGGGCCTCCTACAATGAGCAGTTCTTC.